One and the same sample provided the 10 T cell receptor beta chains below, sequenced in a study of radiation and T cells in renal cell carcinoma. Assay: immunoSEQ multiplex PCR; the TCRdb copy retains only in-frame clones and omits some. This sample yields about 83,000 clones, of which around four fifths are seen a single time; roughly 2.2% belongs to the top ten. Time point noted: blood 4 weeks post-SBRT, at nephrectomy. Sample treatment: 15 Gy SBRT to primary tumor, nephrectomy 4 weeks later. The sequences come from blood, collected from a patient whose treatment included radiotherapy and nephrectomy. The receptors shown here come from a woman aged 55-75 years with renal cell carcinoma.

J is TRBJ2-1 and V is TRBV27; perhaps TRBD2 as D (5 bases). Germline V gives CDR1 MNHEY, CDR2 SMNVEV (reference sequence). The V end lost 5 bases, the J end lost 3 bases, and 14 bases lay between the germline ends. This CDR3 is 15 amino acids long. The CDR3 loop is CASSLGVEGYNEQFF. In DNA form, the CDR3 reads TGTGCCAGCAGTCTCGGAGTCGAGGGCTACAATGAGCAGTTCTTC.

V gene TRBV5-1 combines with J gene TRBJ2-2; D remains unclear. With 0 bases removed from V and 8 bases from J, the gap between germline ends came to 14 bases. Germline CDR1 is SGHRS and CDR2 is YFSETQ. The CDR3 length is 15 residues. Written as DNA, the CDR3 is TGCGCCAGCAGCTTGGGGGCCCAAAAATCGGGGGAGCTGTTTTTT. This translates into CASSLGAQKSGELFF.

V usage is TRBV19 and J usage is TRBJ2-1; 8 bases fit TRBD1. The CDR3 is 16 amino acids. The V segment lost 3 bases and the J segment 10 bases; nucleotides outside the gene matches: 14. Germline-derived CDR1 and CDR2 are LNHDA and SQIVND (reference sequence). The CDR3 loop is CASSIEDRVALREQFF. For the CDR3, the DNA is TGTGCCAGTAGTATCGAGGACAGGGTGGCCCTACGGGAGCAGTTCTTC.

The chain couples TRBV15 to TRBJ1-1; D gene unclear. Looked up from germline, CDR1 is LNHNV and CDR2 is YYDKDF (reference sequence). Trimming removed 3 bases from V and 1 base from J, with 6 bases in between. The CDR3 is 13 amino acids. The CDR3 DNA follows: TGTGCCACCAGCAGCCAGAGGAACACTGAAGCTTTCTTT. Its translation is CATSSQRNTEAFF.

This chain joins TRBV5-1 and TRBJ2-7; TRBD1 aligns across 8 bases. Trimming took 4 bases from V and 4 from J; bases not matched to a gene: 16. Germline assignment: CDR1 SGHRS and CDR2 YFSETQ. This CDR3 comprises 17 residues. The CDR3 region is CASSGFSEGRGRYEQYF. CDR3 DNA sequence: TGCGCCAGCAGCGGCTTCTCCGAGGGCAGGGGGCGATACGAGCAGTACTTC.

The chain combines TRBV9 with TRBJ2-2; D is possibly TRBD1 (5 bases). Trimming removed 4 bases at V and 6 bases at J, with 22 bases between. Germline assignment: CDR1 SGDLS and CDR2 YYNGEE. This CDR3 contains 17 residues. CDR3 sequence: CASSRVAGIIISGELFF. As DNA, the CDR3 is TGTGCCAGCAGCAGAGTCGCAGGGATTATTATATCCGGGGAGCTGTTTTTT.

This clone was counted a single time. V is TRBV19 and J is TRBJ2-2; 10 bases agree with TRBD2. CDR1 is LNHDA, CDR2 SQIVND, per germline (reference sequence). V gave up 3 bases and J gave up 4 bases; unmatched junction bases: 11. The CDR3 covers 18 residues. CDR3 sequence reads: CASSIPRKQRGGTGELFF. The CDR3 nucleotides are TGTGCCAGTAGTATTCCGCGTAAACAGCGGGGGGGCACCGGGGAGCTGTTTTTT.

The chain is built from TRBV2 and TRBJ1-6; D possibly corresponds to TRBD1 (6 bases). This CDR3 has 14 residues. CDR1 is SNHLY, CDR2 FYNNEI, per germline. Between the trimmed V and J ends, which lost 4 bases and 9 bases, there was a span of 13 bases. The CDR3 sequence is CASSAEQGSSPLHF. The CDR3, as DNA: TGTGCCAGCAGTGCCGAGCAGGGGAGTTCACCCCTCCACTTT.

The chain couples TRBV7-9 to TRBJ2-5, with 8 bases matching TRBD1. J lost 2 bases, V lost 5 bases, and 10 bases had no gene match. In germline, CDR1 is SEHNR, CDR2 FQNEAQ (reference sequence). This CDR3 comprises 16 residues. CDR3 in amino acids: CASSMTLTGAQETQYF. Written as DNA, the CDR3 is TGTGCCAGCAGCATGACCCTGACAGGGGCTCAAGAGACCCAGTACTTC.

For the CDR3, the DNA is TGTGCCAGCAGCTTCAGGACAGGGTCGGTCTACGAGCAGTACTTC. Translation: CASSFRTGSVYEQYF. The chain links TRBV27 to TRBJ2-7; 8 positions agree with TRBD1. The CDR3 is 15 residues long. Germline values: CDR1 MNHEY, CDR2 SMNVEV (reference sequence). V shed 6 bases and J 3 bases; nucleotides not matched to a gene: 10.